A single sample is the source of the 31 T cell receptor beta chains below, sequenced in a study of OX40 agonist ivuxolimab in advanced cancers. The protocol was immunoSEQ multiplex PCR, while the TCRdb copy is restricted to in-frame clones and leaves out a portion. Of around 69,000 clones in the sample, 85% to 90% were seen once. This specimen consisted of CD4+ or CD8+ T cells sorted from blood, obtained in a trial of the OX40 agonist ivuxolimab. Receptor source: an adult with an advanced solid tumor such as melanoma, head and neck, liver or kidney cancer.

The chain couples TRBV28 to TRBJ2-7; tentatively, D is TRBD1 or TRBD2 (5 bases each). CDR3 length: 16 amino acids. Trimming took 3 bases from V and 0 from J, leaving 15 bases between them. Germline V gives CDR1 MDHEN, CDR2 SYDVKM. The CDR3 region is CASSFKEVRDSYEQYF. The CDR3 DNA reads as TGTGCCAGCAGTTTCAAGGAGGTCAGGGACTCCTACGAGCAGTACTTC.

A few counts support this clone. The chain couples TRBV28 to TRBJ1-1, with a tentative D call TRBD1 (5 bases). The V end lost 6 bases, the J end lost 4 bases, and 18 bases lay between the germline ends. The CDR3 has 15 residues. Germline loops: CDR1 MDHEN, CDR2 SYDVKM. The DNA for the CDR3 is TGTGCCAGCAGCTCACAAAGGCAGGGAGCCACTGAAGCTTTCTTT. This gives the protein CASSSQRQGATEAFF.

The chain combines TRBV19 with TRBJ2-7, with a possible D match to TRBD2 (5 bases). In germline, CDR1 is LNHDA, CDR2 SQIVND (reference sequence). CDR3 length: 13 residues. The V end was cut by 3 bases, the J end by 5 bases, with 11 bases between. The CDR3 DNA is TGTGCCAGTAGTATTGGAGGCGTCAACGAGCAGTACTTC. It specifies CASSIGGVNEQYF.

This clone occurred a few times. The CDR3: CASSWDSNTEAFF. CDR3 in DNA: TGTGCCAGCAGCTGGGACAGCAACACTGAAGCTTTCTTT. The rearrangement links TRBV5-5 to TRBJ1-1; 7 bases map to TRBD1. J lost 2 bases, V lost 3 bases, and 1 base had no gene match. CDR3 length: 13 amino acids. Germline V gives CDR1 SGHKS, CDR2 YYEKEE (reference sequence).

The chain recombines TRBV27 with TRBJ1-1; TRBD1 might be the D (5 bases). CDR1 is MNHEY, CDR2 SMNVEV, per germline (reference sequence). The CDR3 is made up of 12 amino acids. The V end lost 7 bases, the J end lost 5 bases, and 11 bases lay between the germline ends. The CDR3 sequence: CASNLEGTEAFF. The CDR3 DNA sequence: TGTGCCAGCAATTTGGAGGGGACTGAAGCTTTCTTT.

This chain joins TRBV19 and TRBJ2-5; D is tentatively TRBD1 or TRBD2 (7 bases each). In germline, CDR1 is LNHDA, CDR2 SQIVND (reference sequence). Trimming took 8 bases from V and 4 from J, leaving 17 bases between them. This CDR3 is built from 14 residues. CDR3 sequence (DNA): TGTGCCAGTGGGGGGGAGACAGGGTTAGAGACCCAGTACTTC. It specifies CASGGETGLETQYF.

The chain joins TRBV7-9 to TRBJ2-1; weak D call: TRBD2 (5 bases). Germline CDR1 reads SEHNR; CDR2 reads FQNEAQ (reference sequence). CDR3 length: 12 amino acids. V lost 5 bases to trimming and J lost 10 bases, with 12 bases between them. CDR3 bases: TGTGCCAGCAGCCTGAGGGTCCTCGAGCAGTTCTTC. This encodes CASSLRVLEQFF.

CDR3: CASSQDHPDEQYF. DNA of the CDR3: TGCGCCAGCAGCCAAGATCATCCCGACGAGCAGTACTTC. V gene TRBV4-1 combines with J gene TRBJ2-7, with no clear D. V lost 0 bases and J lost 5, with 8 bases in between. The germline V gene encodes CDR1 MGHRA and CDR2 YSYEKL. CDR3 length equals 13 residues.

V gene TRBV4-1 combines with J gene TRBJ1-1; 7 bases fit TRBD1. CDR3 length: 17 amino acids. Germline trimming cut 3 bases from V and 2 bases from J; bases unmatched to any gene: 12. Germline CDR1 is MGHRA and CDR2 is YSYEKL. The CDR3 region has the DNA TGCGCCAGCAGCCAGCGGTTTTATGGGACAGACAACACTGAAGCTTTCTTT. Translated, it gives CASSQRFYGTDNTEAFF.

The J gene is TRBJ2-1, the V gene TRBV27; 7 nucleotides line up with TRBD1. V trimming: 4 bases; J trimming: 0 bases; junction bases outside the gene matches: 0. CDR1 is MNHEY, CDR2 SMNVEV, per germline (reference sequence). This CDR3 spans 14 amino acids. The CDR3 nucleotides read TGTGCCAGCAGTTGGGACAGCTCCTACAATGAGCAGTTCTTC. As protein: CASSWDSSYNEQFF.

This clone has just a few counts. The rearrangement links TRBV2 to TRBJ1-2, with 12 bases fitting TRBD1. The V segment lost 5 bases and the J segment 4 bases; nucleotides outside the gene matches: 2. The CDR3 length is 14 residues. Per germline, CDR1 SNHLY and CDR2 FYNNEI. CDR3: CASSPGQGAYGYTF. CDR3 coding DNA: TGTGCCAGCAGTCCGGGACAGGGGGCCTATGGCTACACCTTC.

The gene calls are TRBV4-3 and TRBJ2-4; 11 nucleotides match TRBD2. Trimming took 1 base from V and 6 from J; bases not matched to a gene: 8. This CDR3 spans 17 amino acids. Germline CDR1 reads LGHNA; CDR2 reads YSLEER. Here the CDR3 reads CASSQALLAGAINIQYF. CDR3 sequence (DNA): TGCGCCAGCAGCCAAGCCCTACTAGCGGGAGCAATAAACATTCAGTACTTC.

This clone was seen a few times. J is TRBJ1-1 and V is TRBV30; D remains unclear. V was clipped by 3 bases and J by 6 bases, with 11 bases between them. The CDR3 has 12 residues. Germline CDR1 and CDR2: GTSNPN and SVGIG (reference sequence). This CDR3 reads CAWSVVVSEAFF. As DNA, the CDR3 is TGTGCCTGGAGCGTCGTCGTCTCTGAAGCTTTCTTT.

The chain joins TRBV7-9 to TRBJ1-2, with 10 bases identical to TRBD1. The trim removed 4 bases at V and 0 bases at J, leaving 8 bases unmatched. Germline CDR1 and CDR2: SEHNR and FQNEAQ (reference sequence). The CDR3 consists of 17 residues. CDR3: CASSSPGTGVSNYGYTF. As DNA, the CDR3 is TGTGCCAGCAGCTCACCCGGGACAGGGGTTTCTAACTATGGCTACACCTTC.

V and J are TRBV4-3 and TRBJ1-1; 10 positions match TRBD1. J gave up 3 bases and V 3 bases, and 1 base lay outside the gene matches. This CDR3 is built from 14 residues. The germline CDR1 and CDR2 sequences are LGHNA and YSLEER. The CDR3 coding sequence is TGCGCCAGCAGCCAGGGGACAGGGGACACTGAAGCTTTCTTT. This encodes CASSQGTGDTEAFF.

The chain combines TRBV21-1 with TRBJ1-2; the D call of TRBD1 is as the table states it, not checked on the DNA. TRBV21-1 is a known pseudogene. The CDR3 covers 15 residues. CDR3 nucleotide sequence: TGTGCCAGCAGCAAACGGGGACAGGGGCCGGGCCTCTACACCTTC. It is translated as CASSKRGQGPGLYTF.

The chain has TRBV28 and TRBJ2-3; TRBD2 agrees at 11 bases. The germline V gene encodes CDR1 MDHEN and CDR2 SYDVKM. After removal of 3 bases from V and 2 bases from J, the junction contained 7 bases not matched to a gene. This CDR3 region has 17 residues. In DNA form, the CDR3 reads TGTGCCAGCAGTTTTGCGGCTAGCGGGAGGACCACAGATACGCAGTATTTT. Translation gives CASSFAASGRTTDTQYF.

The chain employs TRBV29-1 and TRBJ2-1; D is possibly TRBD1 (6 bases). CDR3 length: 13 amino acids. CDR1 is SQVTM and CDR2 is ANQGSEA in the germline V gene. With 7 bases removed from V and 7 bases from J, the gap between germline ends came to 17 bases. The CDR3 DNA sequence: TGCAGCGCTGGGCCCCAGGGACAAAATGAGCAGTTCTTC. As protein: CSAGPQGQNEQFF.

The genes are TRBV6-5 and TRBJ1-5; unclear D gene. The V gene lost 5 bases and the J gene lost 11 bases, with 13 bases spanning the gap. This CDR3 is 12 amino acids long. From germline, CDR1 is MNHEY and CDR2 SVGAGI. CDR3 nucleotide sequence: TGTGCCAGCAGTGGCCCCGGGTTTGCCCAGCATTTT. Translation gives CASSGPGFAQHF.

The CDR3 nucleotides read TGTGCCAGCAGTCGGGACAGCTATAGCAATCAGCCCCAGCATTTT. Translating gives CASSRDSYSNQPQHF. The chain has TRBV27 and TRBJ1-5; 7 bases fit TRBD1. The germline V gene has CDR1 MNHEY and CDR2 SMNVEV (reference sequence). The CDR3 covers 15 residues. After removal of 5 bases from V and 0 bases from J, the junction contained 4 bases not matched to a gene.

For the CDR3, the DNA is TGTGCCATCAGTGAGACTAGCGGGAGTAGAAATGAGCAGTTCTTC. The encoded protein is CAISETSGSRNEQFF. This chain joins TRBV10-3 and TRBJ2-1; 11 nucleotides line up with TRBD2. V lost 2 bases to trimming and J lost 7 bases; unmatched junction nucleotides: 4. CDR1 is ENHRY, CDR2 SYGVKD, per germline. This CDR3 contains 15 residues.

The J gene is TRBJ1-1, the V gene TRBV7-2; TRBD1 is a possible D gene (6 bases). This CDR3 contains 13 residues. Germline CDR1 and CDR2: SGHTA and FQGNSA. The CDR3 DNA sequence: TGTTCACACCGGAGGGGGGGGAACACTGAAGCTTTCTTT. Its translation is CSHRRGGNTEAFF.

The CDR3 protein is CASSTYGGANTEAFF. As DNA, the CDR3 is TGTGCCAGCAGTACTTACGGGGGAGCGAACACTGAAGCTTTCTTT. The genes are TRBV2 and TRBJ1-1; D is possibly TRBD1 (5 bases). Trimming cost V 5 bases and J 1 base, with 14 bases left between them. This CDR3 region has 15 residues. CDR1 is SNHLY, CDR2 FYNNEI, per germline.

V gene TRBV27 combines with J gene TRBJ2-1, with 10 bases fitting TRBD2. CDR1 MNHEY and CDR2 SMNVEV come from the germline V gene (reference sequence). This CDR3 contains 11 residues. Losses at the gene ends were 8 bases for V and 15 bases for J; bases not matched to a gene: 7. CDR3 coding DNA: TGTGCCAGCGGCCCCGGGACTAGCGCGTTCTTC. Its translation: CASGPGTSAFF.

This chain links TRBV15 with TRBJ1-2; 7 bases are shared with TRBD1. The CDR3 is 14 residues long. The germline gives CDR1 LNHNV, CDR2 YYDKDF (reference sequence). V dropped 3 bases and J dropped 4; count of bases not matched to a gene: 5. The CDR3 nucleotides are TGTGCCACCAGCAGGGTGGGACAGCTCTATGGCTACACCTTC. Residues: CATSRVGQLYGYTF.

The chain recombines TRBV27 with TRBJ2-1, with a possible D match to TRBD1 (5 bases). Germline V gene data show CDR1 as MNHEY and CDR2 as SMNVEV (reference sequence). The CDR3 sequence is 15 residues long. The germline V and J ends were trimmed by 4 bases and 8 bases, with 18 bases remaining between them. This CDR3 reads CASSWTLPPEDEQFF. The CDR3 DNA follows: TGTGCCAGCAGTTGGACACTACCCCCCGAGGATGAGCAGTTCTTC.

The chain carries TRBV5-4 and TRBJ2-7; TRBD1 or TRBD2 may be the D gene (6 bases each). Germline V gene lookup returns CDR1 SGHNT and CDR2 YYREEE (reference sequence). This CDR3 is 13 amino acids long. Trimming stripped 4 bases from V and 9 bases from J, with 17 bases between. CDR3 amino acids: CASSPEGGPGQYF. The CDR3 nucleotides read TGTGCCAGCAGCCCTGAGGGGGGCCCCGGGCAGTACTTC.

This sequence joins TRBV30 and TRBJ1-5, with D maybe TRBD1 (5 bases). In germline, CDR1 is GTSNPN, CDR2 SVGIG (reference sequence). Trimming shortened V by 2 bases and J by 4 bases, and 12 bases separated the two germline ends. The CDR3 sequence is 14 residues long. CDR3 in DNA: TGTGCCTGGAGTCTGGGGCAGGGTAATCAGCCCCAGCATTTT. It encodes CAWSLGQGNQPQHF.

The chain is built from TRBV28 and TRBJ2-1; D is possibly TRBD1 or TRBD2 (5 bases each). There are 15 residues in the CDR3. V was clipped by 5 bases and J by 8 bases, with 19 bases between them. CDR1 and CDR2 from the germline V gene are MDHEN and SYDVKM. The DNA for the CDR3 is TGTGCCAGCAGTATCTCGTCCCCCCTGGGACATGAGCAGTTCTTC. Protein sequence: CASSISSPLGHEQFF.

The chain is built from TRBV7-9 and TRBJ2-5; 7 nucleotides agree with TRBD1. Germline V gene data show CDR1 as SEHNR and CDR2 as FQNEAQ (reference sequence). Germline trimming cut 8 bases from V and 1 base from J; bases unmatched to any gene: 4. The CDR3 is made up of 13 amino acids. As DNA, the CDR3 is TGTGCCAGCCTGGGACAGATCCAAGAGACCCAGTACTTC. Protein: CASLGQIQETQYF.

The chain has TRBV7-9 and TRBJ2-1; 15 bases are shared with TRBD2. From germline, CDR1 is SEHNR and CDR2 FQNEAQ (reference sequence). The CDR3 is 15 residues long. The junction had 4 bases not matched to a gene; V was cut back by 4 bases and J by 9 bases. CDR3 amino acids: CASSSGLAGGTEQFF. In nucleotides, the CDR3 is TGTGCCAGCAGCTCCGGACTAGCGGGGGGGACTGAGCAGTTCTTC.